This TCR beta chain was documented in a study of identical twins. Template switching, a step in the protocol, added a universal primer site, and cDNA carried unique molecular identifiers. TCRdb passed the 5' RACE reads through MiXCR, listing each CDR3 protein once. The table lists about 660,000 distinct CDR3 sequences, roughly 8% of them singletons. This clonotype was counted a few times. Antigen specificity is unknown. J was trimmed by 0 bases and V by 3 bases; bases with no gene match: 22. CDR3 length equals 21 residues. From germline, CDR1 is SGHAT and CDR2 FQDESV (reference sequence). Healthy Caucasian individuals made up all the donors. Findings and caveats of the study: Insertion counts were lower in abundant cord blood beta clonotypes, a trend that memory repertoires did not show.

The data were also submitted as part of a second study, on yellow fever vaccine responses in identical twins.

The receptor was derived from a woman between 18 and 29 years old in good health. The sample comprised PBMCs. V and J are TRBV11-1 and TRBJ2-5, with TRBD1 matching over 7 bases. CDR3 nucleotides: TGTGCCAGCAGCTTGATTTCCGGGACAGAAAAGTCGAACCTGTACCAAGAGACCCAGTACTTC. This codes for CASSLISGTEKSNLYQETQYF.